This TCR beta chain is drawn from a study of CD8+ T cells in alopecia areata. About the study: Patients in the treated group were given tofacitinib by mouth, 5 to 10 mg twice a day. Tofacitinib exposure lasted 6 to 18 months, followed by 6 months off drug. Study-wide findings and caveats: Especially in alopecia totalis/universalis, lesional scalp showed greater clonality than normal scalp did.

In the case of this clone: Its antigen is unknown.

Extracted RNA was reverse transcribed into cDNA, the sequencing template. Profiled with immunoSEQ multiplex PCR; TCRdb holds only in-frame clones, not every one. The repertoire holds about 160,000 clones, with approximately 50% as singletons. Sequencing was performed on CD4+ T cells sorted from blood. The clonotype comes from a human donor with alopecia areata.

CDR3: CASKYGAYEQYF. The DNA of the CDR3 is TGTGCCAGCAAGTACGGAGCCTACGAGCAGTACTTC. The chain joins TRBV28 to TRBJ2-7; unclear D gene. The CDR3 runs to 12 residues. Trimming removed 7 bases from V and 2 bases from J, with 9 bases in between. Germline lookup yields CDR1 MDHEN and CDR2 SYDVKM.